This TCR beta chain originates from a study of T cell responses to AZD1222 COVID-19 vaccine. Germline V gives CDR1 SGHRS, CDR2 YFSETQ. V was clipped by 0 bases and J by 1 base, with 7 bases between them. The CDR3 consists of 14 residues. This clone was picked up one time. Its target is not known. General observations from the study: Seropositive status at baseline applied to only 5 or 6 AZD1222 recipients.

The assay was immunoSEQ multiplex PCR, and TCRdb's table has in-frame clones only and misses some. The table lists about 170,000 clones, about 88% of them singletons. The V gene is TRBV5-1, the J gene TRBJ2-5; D ambiguous. The sequencing here drew on peripheral blood, taken on day 0 of AZD1222 vaccination. The TCR comes from an adult in good health. DNA of the CDR3: TGCGCCAGCAGCTTGGGGTCAGGCCAAGAGACCCAGTACTTC. It codes for CASSLGSGQETQYF.